The sequence of this T cell receptor (beta chain) was determined in a study of regulatory T cells in long-lasting Graves disease. With iRepertoire HTBI primers and Arm-PCR of CDR3 regions, TCR beta libraries were built. MiXCR, run by TCRdb on the multiplex PCR reads, gives a single entry per CDR3 protein. The sample includes 380,000 or so distinct CDR3 sequences, 15% to 20% seen only once; the top ten take over 20%. This sample's time point: newly diagnosed GD, antithyroid drugs for less than 3 months. Following extraction of RNA from PBMCs, that RNA was used to make the TCR library. The sample holds many counts of this clonotype. Its specificity is unknown. General study points: When disease was persistent, TRBV28, TRBJ1-2 and TRBJ2-5 were the favored segments.

V shed 6 bases and J shed 7 bases, with 19 bases lying between them. CDR3 length: 15 amino acids. Germline V CDR1 and CDR2: MDHEN, SYDVKM. Separately, the same data were catalogued under a study of T cells in Graves' hyperthyroidism and ophthalmopathy. As that study records: With the HTBI primer set, the TCR CDR3 went through a first round of RT-PCR.

The TCR sequence derives from a woman under 30 with Graves disease. The V call is TRBV28, the J call TRBJ2-1, with D perhaps matching TRBD2 (6 bases). This specimen was peripheral blood mononuclear cells (PBMCs), taken at new diagnosis, from a patient treated with antithyroid drugs. CDR3 residues: CASSLRIAGTNEQFF. DNA for the CDR3: TGTGCCAGCAGCCTTCGTATCGCGGGGACTAATGAGCAGTTCTTC.